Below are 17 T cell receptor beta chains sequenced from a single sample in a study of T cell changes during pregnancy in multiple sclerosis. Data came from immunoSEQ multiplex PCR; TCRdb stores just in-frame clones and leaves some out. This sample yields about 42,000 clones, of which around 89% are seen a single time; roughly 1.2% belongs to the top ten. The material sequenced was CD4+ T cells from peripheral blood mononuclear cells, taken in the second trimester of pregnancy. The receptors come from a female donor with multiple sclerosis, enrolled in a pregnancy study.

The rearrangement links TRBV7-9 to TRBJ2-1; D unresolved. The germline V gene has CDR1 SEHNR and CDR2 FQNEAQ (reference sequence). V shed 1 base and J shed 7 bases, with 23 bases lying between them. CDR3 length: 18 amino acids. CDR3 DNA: TGTGCCAGCAGCTTAGTGTTGACTCATCCAAACGGCGAAAATGAGCAGTTCTTC. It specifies CASSLVLTHPNGENEQFF.

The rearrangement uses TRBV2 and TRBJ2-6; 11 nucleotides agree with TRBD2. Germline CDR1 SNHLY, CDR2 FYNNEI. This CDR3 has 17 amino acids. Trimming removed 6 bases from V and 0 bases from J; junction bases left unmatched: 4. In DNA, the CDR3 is TGTGCCAGCAGGTATCTAGCGGGAGGCTCTGGGGCCAACGTCCTGACTTTC. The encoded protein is CASRYLAGGSGANVLTF.

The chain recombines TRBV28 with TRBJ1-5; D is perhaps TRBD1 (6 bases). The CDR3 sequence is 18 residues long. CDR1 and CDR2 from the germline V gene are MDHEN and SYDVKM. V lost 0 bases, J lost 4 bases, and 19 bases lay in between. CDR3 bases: TGTGCCAGCAGTTTATGGGCTCTCTGGGGGCGAGGGAATCAGCCCCAGCATTTT. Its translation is CASSLWALWGRGNQPQHF.

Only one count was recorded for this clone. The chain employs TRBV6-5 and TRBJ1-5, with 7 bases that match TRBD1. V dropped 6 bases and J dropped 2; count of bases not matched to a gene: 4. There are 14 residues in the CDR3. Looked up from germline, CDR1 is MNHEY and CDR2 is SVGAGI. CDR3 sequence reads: CASRETGGNQPQHF. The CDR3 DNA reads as TGTGCCAGCAGAGAAACAGGGGGCAATCAGCCCCAGCATTTT.

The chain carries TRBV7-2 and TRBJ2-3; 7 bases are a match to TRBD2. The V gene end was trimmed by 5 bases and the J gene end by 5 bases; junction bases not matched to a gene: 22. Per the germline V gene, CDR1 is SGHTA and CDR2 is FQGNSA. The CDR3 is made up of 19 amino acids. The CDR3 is CASSRSLGRAGPLGDTQYF. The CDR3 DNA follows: TGTGCCAGCAGCCGTAGCTTGGGGAGGGCCGGCCCCCTCGGAGATACGCAGTATTTT.

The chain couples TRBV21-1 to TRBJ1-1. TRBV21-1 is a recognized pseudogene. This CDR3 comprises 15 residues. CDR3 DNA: TGTGCCAGCAGCAAAGTCGGGGTTCCTTTGACTGAAGCTTTCTTT. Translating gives CASSKVGVPLTEAFF.

The CDR3 DNA reads TGTGCCAGCAGCCTCGACTACTCCTACGAGCAGTACTTC. Residues: CASSLDYSYEQYF. This rearrangement joins TRBV5-4 to TRBJ2-7, with D possibly being TRBD2 (5 bases). Germline CDR1 is SGHNT and CDR2 is YYREEE (reference sequence). The CDR3 is made up of 13 amino acids. Trimming took off 4 bases at V and 0 bases at J, with 8 bases between the two ends.

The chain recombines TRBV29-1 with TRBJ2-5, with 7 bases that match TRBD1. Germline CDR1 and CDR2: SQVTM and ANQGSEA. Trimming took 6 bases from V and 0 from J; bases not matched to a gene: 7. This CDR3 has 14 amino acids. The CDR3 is CSVLTGIHQETQYF. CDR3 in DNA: TGCAGCGTACTGACAGGGATTCACCAAGAGACCCAGTACTTC.

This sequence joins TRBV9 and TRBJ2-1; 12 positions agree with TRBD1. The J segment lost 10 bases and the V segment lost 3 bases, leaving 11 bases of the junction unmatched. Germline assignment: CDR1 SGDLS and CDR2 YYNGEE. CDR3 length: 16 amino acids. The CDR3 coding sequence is TGTGCCAGCAGCGAGGTACCGGGACAGGGGGCGCGAGAGCAGTTCTTC. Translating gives CASSEVPGQGAREQFF. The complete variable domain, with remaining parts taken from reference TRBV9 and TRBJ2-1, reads DSGVTQTPKHLITATGQRVTLRCSPRSGDLSVYWYQQSLDQGLQFLIQYYNGEERAKGNILERFSAQQFPDLHSELNLSSLELGDSALYFCASSEVPGQGAREQFFGPGTRLTVL.

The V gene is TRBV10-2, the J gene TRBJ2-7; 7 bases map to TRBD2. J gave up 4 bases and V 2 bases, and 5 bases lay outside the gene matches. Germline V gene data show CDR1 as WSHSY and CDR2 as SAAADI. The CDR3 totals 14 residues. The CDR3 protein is CASSESSGWYEQYF. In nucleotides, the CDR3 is TGCGCCAGCAGTGAGAGTAGCGGGTGGTACGAGCAGTACTTC.

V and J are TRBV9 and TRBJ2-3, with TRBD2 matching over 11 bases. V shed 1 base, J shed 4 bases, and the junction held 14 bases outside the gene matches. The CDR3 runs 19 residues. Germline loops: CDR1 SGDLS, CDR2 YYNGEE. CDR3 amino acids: CASSVPSRALAGDSDTQYF. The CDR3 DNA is TGTGCCAGCAGCGTACCCTCAAGGGCACTAGCGGGGGATTCAGATACGCAGTATTTT.

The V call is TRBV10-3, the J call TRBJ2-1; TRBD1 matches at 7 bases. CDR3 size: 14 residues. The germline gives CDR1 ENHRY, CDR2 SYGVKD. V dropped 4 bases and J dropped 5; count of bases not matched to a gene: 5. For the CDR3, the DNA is TGTGCCATCAGTGTTCGGGACAGCCACAATGAGCAGTTCTTC. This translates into CAISVRDSHNEQFF.

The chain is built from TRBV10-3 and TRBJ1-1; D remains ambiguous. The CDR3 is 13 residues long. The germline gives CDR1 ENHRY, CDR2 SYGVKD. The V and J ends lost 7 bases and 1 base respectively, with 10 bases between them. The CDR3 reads CAITNTGNTEAFF. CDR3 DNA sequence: TGTGCCATCACTAACACGGGGAACACTGAAGCTTTCTTT.

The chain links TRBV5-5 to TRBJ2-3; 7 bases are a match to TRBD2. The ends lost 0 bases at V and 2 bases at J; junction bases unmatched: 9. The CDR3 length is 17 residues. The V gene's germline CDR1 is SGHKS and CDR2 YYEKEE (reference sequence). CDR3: CASSLVWPSGPTDTQYF. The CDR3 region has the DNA TGTGCCAGCAGCTTGGTCTGGCCTAGCGGTCCCACAGATACGCAGTATTTT.

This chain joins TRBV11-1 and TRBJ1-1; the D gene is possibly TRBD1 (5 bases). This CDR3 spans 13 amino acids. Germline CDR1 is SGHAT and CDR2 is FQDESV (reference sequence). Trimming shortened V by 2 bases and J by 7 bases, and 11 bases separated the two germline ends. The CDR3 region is CASSLIQAGEAFF. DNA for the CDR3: TGTGCCAGCAGCTTAATACAGGCCGGTGAAGCTTTCTTT.

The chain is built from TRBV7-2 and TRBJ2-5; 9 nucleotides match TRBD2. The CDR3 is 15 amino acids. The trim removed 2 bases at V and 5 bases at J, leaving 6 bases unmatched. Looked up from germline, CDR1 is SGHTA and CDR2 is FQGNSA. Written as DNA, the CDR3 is TGTGCCAGCAGCTTATCAGCGGGAGGCTTCGAGACCCAGTACTTC. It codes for CASSLSAGGFETQYF. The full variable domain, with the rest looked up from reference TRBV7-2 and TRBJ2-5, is GAGVSQSPSNKVTEKGKDVELRCDPISGHTALYWYRQSLGQGLEFLIYFQGNSAPDKSGLPSDRFSAERTGGSVSTLTIQRTQQEDSAVYLCASSLSAGGFETQYFGPGTRLLVL.

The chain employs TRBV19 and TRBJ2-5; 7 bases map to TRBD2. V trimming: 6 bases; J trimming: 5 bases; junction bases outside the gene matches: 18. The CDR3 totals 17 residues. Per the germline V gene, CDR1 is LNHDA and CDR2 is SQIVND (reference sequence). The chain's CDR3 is CASRPGPGGGFSETQYF. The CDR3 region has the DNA TGTGCCAGTAGGCCTGGCCCCGGGGGAGGGTTTAGCGAGACCCAGTACTTC. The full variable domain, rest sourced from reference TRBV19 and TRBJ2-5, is DGGITQSPKYLFRKEGQNVTLSCEQNLNHDAMYWYRQDPGQGLRLIYYSQIVNDFQKGDIAEGYSVSREKKESFPLTVTSAQKNPTAFYLCASRPGPGGGFSETQYFGPGTRLLVL.